The 22 T cell receptor beta chains listed next were all sequenced from one sample in a study of CD8+CD57+ T cells in acquired aplastic anemia. The study profiled TCR beta VDJ and CDR3 using genomic DNA as template. TCRdb re-called the reads through MiXCR, storing one row per CDR3 protein. The sample gives some 120,000 distinct CDR3 sequences, approximately 40% of which show up once; over 2% is in the top ten. Patients who underwent sequencing had shown CD8+CD57+ cell expansion by flow cytometry. Sequenced material: sorted CD4+, CD8+, or CD8+CD57+ T cells (not recorded which) from PBMCs. The receptors originated from a human donor with aplastic anemia.

The chain joins TRBV5-1 to TRBJ1-3; TRBD1 matches 12 bases. Germline V gives CDR1 SGHRS, CDR2 YFSETQ. The CDR3 has 18 residues. V was pared by 4 bases and J by 0 bases, with 8 bases of the junction left unmatched. The CDR3 reads CASSPGTGGTLSGNTIYF. In nucleotides, the CDR3 is TGCGCCAGCAGCCCCGGGACAGGGGGCACTCTCTCTGGAAACACCATATATTTT.

This clonotype has ten or more counts. The chain is built from TRBV12-3 or TRBV12-4 and TRBJ2-1, with D unresolved. CDR3 size: 12 residues. The germline V and J ends were trimmed by 5 bases and 8 bases, with 10 bases remaining between them. CDR3 bases: TGTGCCAGCAGTCCCCTCCCGCATGAGCAGTTCTTC. Amino acids: CASSPLPHEQFF.

The genes are TRBV20-1 and TRBJ2-7; 11 bases align to TRBD2. V lost 0 bases to trimming and J lost 4 bases; unmatched junction nucleotides: 2. Germline V gene data show CDR1 as DFQATT and CDR2 as SNEGSKA (reference sequence). The CDR3 covers 14 residues. The CDR3 here is CSARDGTSGYEQYF. As DNA, the CDR3 is TGCAGTGCTAGAGACGGGACTAGCGGATACGAGCAGTACTTC.

This clonotype was seen ten or more times. The chain employs TRBV20-1 and TRBJ2-5; D is ambiguous. Trimming pared 1 base from V and 2 bases from J, leaving 2 bases between. The CDR3 runs 11 residues. Germline-derived CDR1 and CDR2 are DFQATT and SNEGSKA (reference sequence). CDR3 sequence (DNA): TGCAGTGCTAGAGGGCAAGAGACCCAGTACTTC. It encodes CSARGQETQYF.

This clonotype was seen at least ten times. This chain links TRBV5-6 with TRBJ2-7, with 9 bases that match TRBD2. The V gene's germline CDR1 is SGHDT and CDR2 YYEEEE. CDR3 length equals 14 residues. The trim removed 6 bases at V and 1 base at J, leaving 5 bases unmatched. CDR3 bases: TGTGCCAGCACCTTAGCGGGAGTTTCCTACGAGCAGTACGTC. Protein: CASTLAGVSYEQYV.

This clonotype was observed at least ten times. The chain employs TRBV12-3 or TRBV12-4 and TRBJ1-4, with 8 bases that match TRBD1. The CDR3 is made up of 15 amino acids. After removal of 6 bases from V and 5 bases from J, the junction contained 8 bases not matched to a gene. The CDR3 coding sequence is TGTGCCAGCAGAAGCGGGACAGGACGAAATGAAAAACTGTTTTTT. Amino acid sequence: CASRSGTGRNEKLFF.

CDR3 coding DNA: TGTGCCAGCAGTGAAAAACGGTGGAGCTCTGGAAACACCATATATTTT. Amino acids: CASSEKRWSSGNTIYF. The chain joins TRBV2 to TRBJ1-3; no clear D gene. This CDR3 has 16 amino acids. V was trimmed by 2 bases and J by 0 bases, leaving 11 bases between them. Looked up from germline, CDR1 is SNHLY and CDR2 is FYNNEI.

This clonotype was recorded a few times. Being one base from a much bigger clone, this may be a read error. This CDR3 is CGSSFPGSREHGYTF. The DNA for the CDR3 is TGTGGCAGCAGTTTCCCTGGGAGCAGGGAGCATGGCTACACCTTC. The chain employs TRBV6-5 and TRBJ1-2; D might be TRBD1 (5 bases). Germline V CDR1 and CDR2: MNHEY, SVGAGI. The CDR3 runs 15 residues.

As to this clonotype: This sequence may be a read error, since a much larger clone differs from it by one base. This sequence joins TRBV5-1 and TRBJ2-7, with TRBD1 matching over 10 bases. This CDR3 contains 16 residues. V shed 4 bases, J shed 2 bases, and the junction held 9 bases outside the gene matches. Germline assignment: CDR1 SGHRS and CDR2 YFSETQ. The CDR3 region has the DNA TGCGCCAGCAGCCGGTTTGGGACAGGGGTGGCCTACGAGCAGTACGTC. Translated, it gives CASSRFGTGVAYEQYV.

This clonotype was counted many times. The rearrangement uses TRBV5-1 and TRBJ1-1, with TRBD1 matching over 8 bases. Per germline, CDR1 SGHRS and CDR2 YFSETQ. The CDR3 is 15 amino acids. Losses at the gene ends were 4 bases for V and 0 bases for J; bases not matched to a gene: 5. The CDR3 spells CASSTATGVNTEAFF. CDR3 nucleotide sequence: TGCGCCAGCAGCACCGCGACAGGGGTGAACACTGAAGCTTTCTTT.

V is TRBV2 and J is TRBJ2-3; the D gene is possibly TRBD2 (6 bases). V was pared by 0 bases and J by 1 base, with 11 bases between. Per the germline V gene, CDR1 is SNHLY and CDR2 is FYNNEI. CDR3 length: 16 amino acids. The CDR3 region has the DNA TGTGCCAGCAGTGAAGCCATACTAGCTCGCACAGATACGCAGTATTTT. Residues: CASSEAILARTDTQYF.

This clonotype occurred many times. V is TRBV7-9 and J is TRBJ1-1; no clear D gene. V was pared by 3 bases and J by 1 base, with 12 bases between. The CDR3 spans 15 residues. Germline V CDR1 and CDR2: SEHNR, FQNEAQ (reference sequence). The DNA for the CDR3 is TGTGCCAGCAGCTTCTTTGGGCGGACGAACACTGAAGCTTTCTTT. Residues: CASSFFGRTNTEAFF.

This clonotype was seen many times. The V and J genes are TRBV11-3 and TRBJ1-2, with TRBD1 matching 9 bases. The V and J ends lost 3 bases and 6 bases, in that order; junction bases with no gene match: 2. The CDR3 length is 13 residues. From germline, CDR1 is SGHNT and CDR2 YENEEA. CDR3 loop: CASSLTGGDGYTF. Written as DNA, the CDR3 is TGTGCCAGCAGCTTGACAGGGGGGGATGGCTACACCTTC.

The count of this clonotype is one. J is TRBJ1-2 and V is TRBV12-3 or TRBV12-4; TRBD1 aligns across 8 bases. The length of the CDR3 is 12 residues. The junction had 7 bases not matched to a gene; V was cut back by 5 bases and J by 11 bases. The CDR3, as DNA: TGTGCCAGCAGTGTAGGACAGGGCGAGTACACCTTC. Amino acids: CASSVGQGEYTF.

Comment on this clonotype: Since a much larger clone is just one base distant, this may be a read error. The rearrangement links TRBV7-2 to TRBJ2-4; 7 nucleotides match TRBD1. The CDR3 spans 13 residues. Germline V gene sequence: CDR1 SGHTA, CDR2 FQGNSA. This CDR3 is CVSSLDRQNIQYF. The CDR3 coding sequence is TGTGTCAGCAGCTTGGACAGGCAAAACATTCAGTACTTC.

In this sample, this clonotype turned up many times. This chain uses TRBV9 with TRBJ1-4; 8 positions match TRBD1. Unmatched junction bases numbered 7, after V lost 4 bases and J lost 5 bases. From germline, CDR1 is SGDLS and CDR2 YYNGEE. The CDR3 contains 15 residues. CDR3 nucleotides: TGTGCCAGCAGCATAAAGGACAGGGCGAATGAAAAACTGTTTTTT. Protein sequence: CASSIKDRANEKLFF.

This clonotype has ten or more counts. V gene TRBV6-5 combines with J gene TRBJ1-5; no clear D. The germline V gene encodes CDR1 MNHEY and CDR2 SVGAGI. CDR3 length: 13 residues. Trimming removed 0 bases from V and 9 bases from J, with 9 bases in between. CDR3 protein: CASSYSRLGPQHF. The CDR3 nucleotides read TGTGCCAGCAGTTACTCCCGGTTGGGGCCCCAGCATTTT.

This clonotype was seen a handful of times. The CDR3 reads CSVVAAGYGYTF. The CDR3 DNA reads TGCAGCGTTGTAGCCGCGGGGTATGGCTACACCTTC. The chain joins TRBV29-1 to TRBJ1-2; D is uncertain. Between the trimmed V and J ends, which lost 4 bases and 5 bases, there was a span of 11 bases. Germline-derived CDR1 and CDR2 are SQVTM and ANQGSEA. The CDR3 runs to 12 residues.

This clonotype was observed many times. This chain uses TRBV5-1 with TRBJ1-1; D may be TRBD1 (5 bases). Germline values: CDR1 SGHRS, CDR2 YFSETQ. V dropped 4 bases and J dropped 1 base, with 11 bases sitting between them. The length of the CDR3 is 14 residues. The CDR3 protein is CASSPSTGNTEAFF. CDR3 bases: TGCGCCAGCAGCCCGTCAACAGGGAACACTGAAGCTTTCTTT. Using reference TRBV5-1 and TRBJ1-1 for the parts outside the CDR3, the full variable domain is KAGVTQTPRYLIKTRGQQVTLSCSPISGHRSVSWYQQTPGQGLQFLFEYFSETQRNKGNFPGRFSGRQFSNSRSEMNVSTLELGDSALYLCASSPSTGNTEAFFGQGTRLTVV.

The table lists this clonotype with a few counts. This chain connects TRBV10-3 to TRBJ2-5, with D maybe TRBD1 (5 bases). The CDR3 has 15 residues. The germline CDR1 and CDR2 sequences are ENHRY and SYGVKD. Trimming stripped 0 bases from V and 3 bases from J, with 11 bases between. CDR3 DNA sequence: TGTGCCATCAGTGAGTCGTCAGGGCGAAAAGAGACCCAGTACTTC. It specifies CAISESSGRKETQYF.

This sequence joins TRBV12-3 or TRBV12-4 and TRBJ2-5, with D perhaps TRBD1 (6 bases). V was shortened by 6 bases and J by 3 bases, with 8 bases between the two germline ends. The length of the CDR3 is 12 residues. Written as DNA, the CDR3 is TGTGCCAGCAGCGACAGGAAAGAGACCCAGTACTTC. Translating it yields CASSDRKETQYF.

This clonotype was picked up many times. The chain couples TRBV20-1 to TRBJ1-6, with TRBD1 as a possible D gene (5 bases). Germline V lookup: CDR1 DFQATT, CDR2 SNEGSKA (reference sequence). Deletions cut 6 bases from V and 0 bases from J, with 12 bases between. The CDR3 sequence is 15 residues long. The CDR3 sequence is CSAPGPSSYNSPLHF. The CDR3, as DNA: TGCAGTGCCCCAGGGCCAAGCTCCTATAATTCACCCCTCCACTTT.